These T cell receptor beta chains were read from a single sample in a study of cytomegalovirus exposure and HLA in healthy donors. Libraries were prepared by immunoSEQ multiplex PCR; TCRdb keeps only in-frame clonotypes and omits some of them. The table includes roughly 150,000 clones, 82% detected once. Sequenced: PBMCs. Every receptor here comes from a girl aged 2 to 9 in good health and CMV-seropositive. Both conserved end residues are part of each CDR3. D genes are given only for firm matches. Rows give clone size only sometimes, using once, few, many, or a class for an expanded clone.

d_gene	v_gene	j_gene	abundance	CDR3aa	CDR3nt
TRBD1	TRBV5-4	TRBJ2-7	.	CASSSGQTPYEQYF	TGTGCCAGCAGCTCGGGACAGACTCCCTACGAGCAGTACTTC
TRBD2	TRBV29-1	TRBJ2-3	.	CSVDVRAGGSDTQYF	TGCAGCGTTGACGTTCGTGCGGGAGGGTCAGATACGCAGTATTTT
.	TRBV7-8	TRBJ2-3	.	CASRLGADTQYF	TGTGCCAGCCGACTAGGGGCAGATACGCAGTATTTT
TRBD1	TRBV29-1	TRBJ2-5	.	CSVLDRETQYF	TGCAGCGTTTTGGACAGGGAGACCCAGTACTTC
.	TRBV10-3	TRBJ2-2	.	CAISEQPKNRGLGAGELFF	TGTGCCATCAGTGAGCAACCTAAGAACAGGGGACTAGGGGCCGGGGAGCTGTTTTTT
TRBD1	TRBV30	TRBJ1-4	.	CACPGQERQDLFF	TGTGCCTGCCCCGGACAGGAACGACAAGACCTGTTTTTT
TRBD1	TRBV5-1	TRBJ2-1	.	CASSLAGQGLYNEQFF	TGCGCCAGCAGCTTGGCAGGACAGGGCCTATACAATGAGCAGTTCTTC
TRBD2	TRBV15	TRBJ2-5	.	CATSGGLAETQYF	TGTGCCACCAGCGGGGGACTAGCGGAGACCCAGTACTTC
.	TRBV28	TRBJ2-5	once	CASRSASVETQYF	TGTGCCAGCCGTTCCGCTAGCGTAGAGACCCAGTACTTC
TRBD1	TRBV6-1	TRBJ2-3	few	CASSARTGGTDTQYF	TGTGCCAGCAGTGCTCGGACAGGGGGCACAGATACGCAGTATTTT
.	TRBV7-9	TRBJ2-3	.	CASSLTLARDTQYF	TGTGCCAGCAGCTTAACGCTAGCGAGAGATACGCAGTATTTT
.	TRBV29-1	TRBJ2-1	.	CSAVRGEQFF	TGCAGCGCCGTTAGAGGTGAGCAGTTCTTC
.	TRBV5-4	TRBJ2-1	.	CASSLQGHYNEQFF	TGTGCCAGCAGCTTGCAGGGTCACTACAATGAGCAGTTCTTC
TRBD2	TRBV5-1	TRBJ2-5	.	CASSLGTSGRVETQYF	TGCGCCAGCAGCTTGGGGACTAGCGGGAGGGTGGAGACCCAGTACTTC
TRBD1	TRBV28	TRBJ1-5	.	CASRSTGMGRPQHF	TGTGCCAGCAGATCGACAGGGATGGGTCGGCCCCAGCATTTT
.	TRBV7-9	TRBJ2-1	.	CASSSLIAAVSSYNEQFF	TGTGCCAGCAGCTCCCTTATCGCAGCGGTGAGCTCCTACAATGAGCAGTTCTTC
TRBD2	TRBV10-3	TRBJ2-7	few	CAISESNVAGASSYEQYF	TGTGCCATCAGTGAGTCGAACGTAGCGGGAGCGAGCTCCTACGAGCAGTACTTC
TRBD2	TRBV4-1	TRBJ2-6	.	CASSRSGGVGSGANVLTF	TGCGCCAGCAGCCGGAGTGGGGGGGTCGGGTCTGGGGCCAACGTCCTGACTTTC
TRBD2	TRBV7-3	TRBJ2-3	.	CASSLAPRGSLADTQYF	TGTGCCAGCAGCTTAGCACCCCGCGGGAGTTTGGCAGATACGCAGTATTTT
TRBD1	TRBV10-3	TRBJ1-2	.	CAIKTDRGVHGYTF	TGTGCCATCAAAACTGACAGGGGGGTACATGGCTACACCTTC
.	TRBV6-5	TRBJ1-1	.	CASLPGGFTEAFF	TGTGCCAGCTTACCTGGGGGGTTTACTGAAGCTTTCTTT
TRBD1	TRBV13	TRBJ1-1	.	CASSLRNDRVAFF	TGTGCCAGCAGCTTAAGAAATGACAGGGTAGCTTTCTTT
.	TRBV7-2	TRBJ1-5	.	CASSLIKGGNQPQHF	TGTGCCAGCAGCTTAATAAAAGGGGGAAATCAGCCCCAGCATTTT
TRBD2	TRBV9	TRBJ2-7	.	CASSGGLALYEQYF	TGTGCCAGCAGCGGAGGACTAGCGTTATACGAGCAGTACTTC
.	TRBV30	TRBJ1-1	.	CAWRSRTTGNPEAFF	TGTGCCTGGAGATCCCGCACCACAGGGAATCCTGAAGCTTTCTTT
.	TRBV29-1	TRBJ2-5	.	CSVRPSQETQYF	TGCAGCGTCCGCCCCAGTCAAGAGACCCAGTACTTC
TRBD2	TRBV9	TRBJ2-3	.	CASSATSGVRTDTQYF	TGTGCCAGCAGCGCGACTAGCGGGGTAAGGACAGATACGCAGTATTTT
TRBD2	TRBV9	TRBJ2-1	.	CASSGGPTGGRPNEQFF	TGTGCCAGCAGCGGAGGACCAACGGGAGGGAGGCCCAATGAGCAGTTCTTC
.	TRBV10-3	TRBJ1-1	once	CAISVLGQEAFF	TGTGCCATCAGTGTTTTGGGGCAAGAAGCTTTCTTT
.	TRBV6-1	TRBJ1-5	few	CASSEAAGVRNQPQHF	TGTGCCAGCAGTGAAGCGGCAGGGGTACGCAATCAGCCCCAGCATTTT
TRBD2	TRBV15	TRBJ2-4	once	CATSRPPGSGAGLAKNIQYF	TGTGCCACCAGCAGACCTCCGGGATCAGGAGCGGGACTAGCCAAAAACATTCAGTACTTC
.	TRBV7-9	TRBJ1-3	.	CASSLPVGASSGNTIYF	TGTGCCAGCAGCCTACCAGTTGGCGCTAGCTCTGGAAACACCATATATTTT
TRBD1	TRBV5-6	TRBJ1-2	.	CASSLEDRVAYGYTF	TGTGCCAGCAGCCTTGAGGACAGGGTGGCCTATGGCTACACCTTC
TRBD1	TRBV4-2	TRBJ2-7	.	CASSQGADRAYEQYF	TGTGCCAGCAGCCAAGGCGCGGACAGGGCCTACGAGCAGTACTTC
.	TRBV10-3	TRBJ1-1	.	CAITQQLGAEAFF	TGTGCCATCACCCAACAGCTCGGGGCTGAAGCTTTCTTT
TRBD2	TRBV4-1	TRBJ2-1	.	CASSPQAGVSYNEQFF	TGCGCCAGCAGCCCGCAAGCGGGAGTGTCCTACAATGAGCAGTTCTTC
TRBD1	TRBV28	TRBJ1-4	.	CASRPGQGTNEKLFF	TGTGCCAGCAGGCCGGGACAGGGAACTAATGAAAAACTGTTTTTT
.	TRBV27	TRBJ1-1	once	CASRAGFEGLAIMNTEAFF	TGTGCCAGCCGAGCAGGGTTTGAGGGACTGGCAATTATGAACACTGAAGCTTTCTTT
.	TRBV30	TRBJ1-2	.	CAWRGPAYGYTF	TGTGCCTGGAGGGGGCCGGCCTATGGCTACACCTTC
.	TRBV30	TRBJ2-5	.	CAWSNSQETQYF	TGTGCCTGGAGTAACAGCCAAGAGACCCAGTACTTC
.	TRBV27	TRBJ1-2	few	CARPNTDSNYGYTF	TGTGCCAGACCCAACACTGACAGTAACTATGGCTACACCTTC
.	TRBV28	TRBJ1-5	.	CASSFRSNQPQHF	TGTGCCAGCAGTTTCAGGAGCAATCAGCCCCAGCATTTT
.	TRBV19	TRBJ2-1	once	CASTGYNEQFF	TGTGCCAGTACAGGATACAATGAGCAGTTCTTC
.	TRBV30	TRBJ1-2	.	CAWSSGRGYGYTF	TGTGCCTGGAGCTCGGGCAGGGGCTATGGCTACACCTTC
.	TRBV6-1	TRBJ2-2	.	CASSENSVRGELFF	TGTGCCAGCAGCGAAAATTCGGTCCGCGGGGAGCTGTTTTTT
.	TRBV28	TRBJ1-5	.	CASRSRTHQPQHF	TGTGCCAGCAGGAGCCGAACGCATCAGCCCCAGCATTTT
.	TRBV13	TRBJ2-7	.	CASSFRYEQYF	TGTGCCAGCAGCTTTCGGTACGAGCAGTACTTC
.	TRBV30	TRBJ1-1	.	CAWDSNTEAFF	TGTGCCTGGGACAGTAACACTGAAGCTTTCTTT
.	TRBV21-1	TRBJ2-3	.	CASSIHRGGDTQYF	TGTGCCAGCAGTATTCACAGGGGCGGAGATACGCAGTATTTT
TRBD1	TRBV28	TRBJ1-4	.	CASTQWGTGDEKLFF	TGTGCCAGCACCCAATGGGGGACAGGGGATGAAAAACTGTTTTTT